The 32 T cell receptor beta chains listed next were all sequenced from one sample in a study of T cell repertoires in cytomegalovirus infection. One entry per CDR3 protein results from TCRdb running MiXCR on the reads. The sample contains around 740,000 distinct CDR3 sequences, roughly 36% of which appear only once. The sample taken for sequencing was PBMCs. The receptors derive from a human donor in good health (CMV status not recorded). Some clones in this sample may be carry-over from other donors' samples.

This chain connects TRBV19 to TRBJ2-6, with D unresolved. This CDR3 has 15 residues. The V and J ends lost 5 bases and 3 bases respectively, with 11 bases between them. From germline, CDR1 is LNHDA and CDR2 SQIVND (reference sequence). CDR3 in DNA: TGTGCCAGTAGTCTGACGACTGGTGGGGCCAACGTCCTGACTTTC. Translating it yields CASSLTTGGANVLTF.

The count of this clonotype is one. The chain recombines TRBV12-3 or TRBV12-4 with TRBJ1-1, with D possibly being TRBD1 (6 bases). With 6 bases removed from V and 4 bases from J, the gap between germline ends came to 15 bases. The CDR3 is 14 amino acids. The CDR3 region has the DNA TGTGCCAGCAGGACCGGGGGCTGGGGCACTGAAGCTTTCTTT. Its protein product is CASRTGGWGTEAFF.

V is TRBV7-8 and J is TRBJ2-3, with a tentative D call TRBD1 (5 bases). With 5 bases removed from V and 0 bases from J, the gap between germline ends came to 9 bases. The CDR3 has 14 residues. Germline V gene lookup returns CDR1 SGHVS and CDR2 FQNEAQ. The chain's CDR3 is CASSEQDSTDTQYF. CDR3 nucleotide sequence: TGTGCCAGCAGCGAACAGGACAGCACAGATACGCAGTATTTT. Full variable domain (remainder filled in from reference TRBV7-8 and TRBJ2-3): GAGVSQSPRYKVAKRGQDVALRCDPISGHVSLFWYQQALGQGPEFLTYFQNEAQLDKSGLPSDRFFAERPEGSVSTLKIQRTQQEDSAVYLCASSEQDSTDTQYFGPGTRLTVL.

Concerning this clonotype itself: The junction shows a germline mismatch at one end, possibly a read error. V and J are TRBV7-2 and TRBJ2-7; 9 bases align to TRBD2. The CDR3 length is 18 residues. Per germline, CDR1 SGHTA and CDR2 FQGNSA. The CDR3 reads CANSPRGLGAGGAYEQYF. DNA of the CDR3: TGTGCCAACAGCCCGCGGGGGTTAGGTGCGGGAGGGGCCTACGAGCAGTACTTC.

Many counts were recorded for this clonotype. The chain is built from TRBV7-9 and TRBJ2-5; 9 bases align to TRBD2. The V gene end was trimmed by 0 bases and the J gene end by 3 bases; junction bases not matched to a gene: 2. Germline V gene data show CDR1 as SEHNR and CDR2 as FQNEAQ (reference sequence). This CDR3 is built from 15 residues. The CDR3 loop reads CASSLAASGEETQYF. The CDR3 DNA sequence: TGTGCCAGCAGCTTAGCGGCTAGCGGGGAAGAGACCCAGTACTTC.

As concerns this clonotype: Relative to the germline gene, one junction end is altered; a read error may explain this. The V call is TRBV7-4, the J call TRBJ2-7; possibly TRBD1 for D (6 bases). Germline V gene sequence: CDR1 SGHVT, CDR2 SQSDAQ. The CDR3 covers 16 residues. The CDR3 loop reads CASSFPPAGATYEKYF. DNA of the CDR3: TGTGCCAGCAGCTTCCCTCCGGCAGGGGCGACCTACGAGAAGTACTTC.

CDR3 coding DNA: TGCAGTGCAACACTAGGCTCCTACAATGAGCAGTTCTTC. Translated: CSATLGSYNEQFF. The rearrangement joins TRBV20-1 to TRBJ2-1, with D possibly matching TRBD2 (5 bases). V was shortened by 6 bases and J by 0 bases, with 9 bases between the two germline ends. Germline values: CDR1 DFQATT, CDR2 SNEGSKA (reference sequence). The CDR3 is 13 residues long.

This chain links TRBV28 with TRBJ1-4, with 7 bases identical to TRBD1. The CDR3 contains 15 residues. The germline V gene has CDR1 MDHEN and CDR2 SYDVKM. Unmatched junction bases numbered 17, after V lost 9 bases and J lost 10 bases. The CDR3, as DNA: TGTGCCAGTTCCTACACAGGGGCGGTCCAGAGAAAACTGTTTTTT. Translation gives CASSYTGAVQRKLFF. Complete variable domain (other parts from reference TRBV28 and TRBJ1-4): DVKVTQSSRYLVKRTGEKVFLECVQDMDHENMFWYRQDPGLGLRLIYFSYDVKMKEKGDIPEGYSVSREKKERFSLILESASTNQTSMYLCASSYTGAVQRKLFFGSGTQLSVL.

This clonotype came up a few times. The chain recombines TRBV12-3 or TRBV12-4 with TRBJ2-7, with D maybe TRBD1 (6 bases). V lost 5 bases to trimming and J lost 1 base, with 12 bases between them. This CDR3 spans 14 amino acids. CDR3 amino acids: CASSPQQGSYEQYF. Written as DNA, the CDR3 is TGTGCCAGCAGTCCGCAACAGGGTTCCTACGAGCAGTACTTC.

As to this clonotype: The CDR3 does not end in the conserved phenylalanine or tryptophan, so this is likely a read error. The chain couples TRBV12-3 or TRBV12-4 to TRBJ1-1; 10 bases agree with TRBD1. Trimming took 5 bases from V and 6 from J; bases not matched to a gene: 9. The CDR3 has 15 amino acids. In DNA form, the CDR3 reads TGTGCCAGCAGTCACCGGGACAGGGGTGTTGCTGAAGCTTTCTGT. It specifies CASSHRDRGVAEAFC.

On this clonotype itself: The junction and the germline gene differ at one end; a read error may be behind it. The V gene is TRBV7-6, the J gene TRBJ2-1; tentative D call: TRBD2 (5 bases). This CDR3 spans 14 amino acids. Per the germline V gene, CDR1 is SGHVS and CDR2 is FNYEAQ. CDR3 region: CASSLTAGVGEQFF. The CDR3 DNA reads TGTGCTAGCAGCTTGACCGCGGGTGTCGGTGAGCAGTTCTTC.

The chain uses TRBV5-5 and TRBJ1-5; D not resolved. Trimming shortened V by 1 base and J by 0 bases, and 14 bases separated the two germline ends. The CDR3 consists of 17 residues. Germline CDR1 is SGHKS and CDR2 is YYEKEE (reference sequence). CDR3 residues: CASSLRWQFFSNQPQHF. The CDR3 DNA is TGTGCCAGCAGCTTGCGGTGGCAGTTCTTTAGCAATCAGCCCCAGCATTTT.

This sequence joins TRBV10-3 and TRBJ1-6; D unclear. Per germline, CDR1 ENHRY and CDR2 SYGVKD. Trimming pared 3 bases from V and 6 bases from J, leaving 6 bases between. The CDR3 consists of 13 residues. The CDR3 spells CAISEVFNSPLHF. CDR3 DNA sequence: TGTGCCATCAGTGAAGTATTTAATTCACCCCTCCACTTT.

The rearrangement joins TRBV24-1 to TRBJ2-3, with a possible D match to TRBD1 (5 bases). The germline gives CDR1 KGHDR, CDR2 SFDVKD. This CDR3 has 18 amino acids. The V end was cut by 3 bases, the J end by 5 bases, with 23 bases between. The CDR3 loop reads CATSDPQGGRAIQDTQYF. The CDR3 coding sequence is TGTGCCACCAGTGATCCCCAAGGTGGCAGGGCGATTCAAGATACGCAGTATTTT.

The gene calls are TRBV10-3 and TRBJ2-7; TRBD2 matches at 11 bases. Germline CDR1 and CDR2: ENHRY and SYGVKD. The CDR3 is 16 residues long. V dropped 4 bases and J dropped 2; count of bases not matched to a gene: 7. The CDR3 loop reads CAISAPSGRLAYEQYF. CDR3 DNA: TGTGCCATCAGTGCGCCTAGCGGGAGGCTAGCCTACGAGCAGTACTTC.

The chain carries TRBV7-9 and TRBJ1-4; 7 nucleotides align to TRBD1. Germline CDR1 SEHNR, CDR2 FQNEAQ (reference sequence). With 4 bases clipped from V and 3 bases from J, the junction kept 2 bases outside the gene matches. The CDR3 contains 14 residues. CDR3 loop: CASSWGQSNEKLFF. The CDR3 DNA is TGTGCCAGCAGCTGGGGACAGTCTAATGAAAAACTGTTTTTT. The full variable domain, in which reference TRBV7-9 and TRBJ1-4 provide the parts outside the CDR3, is DTGVSQNPRHKITKRGQNVTFRCDPISEHNRLYWYRQTLGQGPEFLTYFQNEAQLEKSRLLSDRFSAERPKGSFSTLEIQRTEQGDSAMYLCASSWGQSNEKLFFGSGTQLSVL.

There are a few counts of this clonotype. V and J are TRBV3-1 and TRBJ1-2; perhaps TRBD1 as D (5 bases). The V gene's germline CDR1 is LGHDT and CDR2 YNNKEL (reference sequence). V lost 4 bases and J 4 bases, leaving 16 bases between the germline ends. The CDR3 totals 15 residues. Here the CDR3 DNA reads TGTGCCAGCAGCCCTGGGGGATGGATAGGCTATGGCTACACCTTC. It is translated as CASSPGGWIGYGYTF.

This clonotype occurred a few times. The chain recombines TRBV12-3 or TRBV12-4 with TRBJ2-7; unclear D gene. CDR3 size: 11 residues. With 1 base removed from V and 6 bases from J, the gap between germline ends came to 4 bases. The CDR3 DNA reads as TGTGCCAGCAGTTTAGACACCGAGCAGTACTTC. Translating gives CASSLDTEQYF.

This clonotype was counted a few times. The chain employs TRBV7-9 and TRBJ2-1, with 10 bases lining up with TRBD2. V lost 1 base, J lost 6 bases, and 3 bases stayed unmatched. Per the germline V gene, CDR1 is SEHNR and CDR2 is FQNEAQ (reference sequence). CDR3 length: 15 amino acids. The CDR3 spells CASSLESSGSNEQFF. CDR3 nucleotide sequence: TGTGCCAGCAGCTTAGAATCTAGCGGGAGCAATGAGCAGTTCTTC.

As for this clonotype: A much larger clone sits a single nucleotide away, making a read error possible. The chain joins TRBV7-2 to TRBJ1-2, with D hard to call. This CDR3 contains 15 residues. V lost 1 base and J 7 bases, leaving 16 bases between the germline ends. Germline values: CDR1 SGHTA, CDR2 FQGNSA. CDR3 sequence (DNA): TGTGCCAGCAGCTTAGGGCGGCTGTGGGTCGGTGGCTACACCTTC. This gives the protein CASSLGRLWVGGYTF.

This sequence joins TRBV6-1 and TRBJ1-5; D perhaps matches TRBD1 (5 bases). CDR1 and CDR2 (germline): MNHNS, SASEGT. The CDR3 loop spans 15 amino acids. Trimming pared 2 bases from V and 3 bases from J, leaving 11 bases between. The chain's CDR3 is CASSEPSGHNQPQHF. In DNA, the CDR3 is TGTGCCAGCAGTGAACCCTCAGGGCACAATCAGCCCCAGCATTTT.

The chain employs TRBV6-1 and TRBJ2-2, with a weak D call TRBD2 (7 bases). Trimming cost V 6 bases and J 3 bases, with 11 bases left between them. Germline CDR1 MNHNS, CDR2 SASEGT. The CDR3 runs 14 residues. The CDR3 sequence: CASRKGGHTGELFF. The CDR3 DNA sequence: TGTGCCAGCAGGAAGGGGGGGCACACCGGGGAGCTGTTTTTT.

With regard to this clonotype: The junction departs from germline at one end; a sequencing error may be responsible. The chain links TRBV28 to TRBJ2-7, with D perhaps matching TRBD2 (6 bases). This CDR3 has 12 amino acids. Germline V gene data show CDR1 as MDHEN and CDR2 as SYDVKM. In nucleotides, the CDR3 is TGTGCCAGCAGTCAGGCGGGACGCGAGCATTACTTC. The encoded protein is CASSQAGREHYF.

V and J are TRBV19 and TRBJ2-6; possible D gene TRBD1, 5 bases. Trimming shortened V by 7 bases and J by 0 bases, and 16 bases separated the two germline ends. Germline V gene data show CDR1 as LNHDA and CDR2 as SQIVND (reference sequence). CDR3 size: 17 residues. The chain's CDR3 is CASKRHRSYSGANVLTF. CDR3 nucleotide sequence: TGTGCCAGTAAACGGCACAGGAGTTACTCTGGGGCCAACGTCCTGACTTTC.

Only a few counts were recorded for this clonotype. J is TRBJ1-2 and V is TRBV5-1; D is undetermined. There are 14 residues in the CDR3. V shed 3 bases and J shed 4 bases, with 13 bases lying between them. Per germline, CDR1 SGHRS and CDR2 YFSETQ. DNA for the CDR3: TGCGCCAGCAGCTGGGAGGACGGATTCTATGGCTACACCTTC. Its translation is CASSWEDGFYGYTF.

The chain recombines TRBV6-1 with TRBJ2-1, with 7 bases identical to TRBD2. The CDR3 contains 13 residues. CDR1 MNHNS and CDR2 SASEGT come from the germline V gene. After removal of 5 bases from V and 8 bases from J, the junction contained 6 bases not matched to a gene. CDR3 sequence (DNA): TGTGCCAGCAGTTCCGGGGGGAGGGATGAGCAGTTCTTC. Its translation: CASSSGGRDEQFF.

Many counts were recorded for this clonotype. The chain combines TRBV6-1 with TRBJ2-7, with TRBD1 identical over 7 bases. CDR3 size: 15 residues. Germline assignment: CDR1 MNHNS and CDR2 SASEGT. Trimming removed 5 bases from V and 0 bases from J; junction bases left unmatched: 7. For the CDR3, the DNA is TGTGCCAGCAGTAAATCCGGGACAGCCTCCTACGAGCAGTACTTC. It encodes CASSKSGTASYEQYF.

V and J are TRBV30 and TRBJ2-7, with D uncertain. Per germline, CDR1 GTSNPN and CDR2 SVGIG (reference sequence). The CDR3 loop spans 11 amino acids. Trimming took off 2 bases at V and 4 bases at J, with 6 bases between the two ends. The CDR3, as DNA: TGTGCCTGGAGTTCCAATTACGAGCAGTACTTC. Translated: CAWSSNYEQYF. The whole variable domain, remainder taken from reference TRBV30 and TRBJ2-7, is SQTIHQWPATLVQPVGSPLSLECTVEGTSNPNLYWYRQAAGRGLQLLFYSVGIGQISSEVPQNLSASRPQDRQFILSSKKLLLSDSGFYLCAWSSNYEQYFGPGTRLTVT.

CDR3 bases: TGTGCCTGGAGTGTAAAGGGCAAAAAAGGATTTAACCAGCCCCAGCATTTT. Translation gives CAWSVKGKKGFNQPQHF. This chain links TRBV30 with TRBJ1-5; D is undetermined. Germline CDR1 GTSNPN, CDR2 SVGIG (reference sequence). The CDR3 is 17 residues long. Between the trimmed V and J ends, which lost 0 bases and 7 bases, there was a span of 22 bases. The full variable domain, its missing parts supplied by reference TRBV30 and TRBJ1-5, is SQTIHQWPATLVQPVGSPLSLECTVEGTSNPNLYWYRQAAGRGLQLLFYSVGIGQISSEVPQNLSASRPQDRQFILSSKKLLLSDSGFYLCAWSVKGKKGFNQPQHFGDGTRLSIL.

The CDR3: CASSEYRASTEAFF. The DNA of the CDR3 is TGTGCCAGCAGTGAATATCGGGCGAGCACTGAAGCTTTCTTT. The chain links TRBV6-1 to TRBJ1-1, with unresolved D. The CDR3 loop spans 14 amino acids. Trimming pared 2 bases from V and 4 bases from J, leaving 11 bases between. Germline V gene lookup returns CDR1 MNHNS and CDR2 SASEGT.

This clonotype was recorded at least ten times. V usage is TRBV7-6 and J usage is TRBJ2-3; D perhaps matches TRBD1 (6 bases). V was trimmed by 5 bases and J by 4 bases, leaving 13 bases between them. The V gene's germline CDR1 is SGHVS and CDR2 FNYEAQ. The CDR3 loop spans 14 amino acids. CDR3 coding DNA: TGTGCCAGCAGCCCGCAGGGGAGAGCAGATACGCAGTATTTT. It specifies CASSPQGRADTQYF. Complete variable domain (other parts from reference TRBV7-6 and TRBJ2-3): GAGVSQSPRYKVTKRGQDVALRCDPISGHVSLYWYRQALGQGPEFLTYFNYEAQQDKSGLPNDRFSAERPEGSISTLTIQRTEQRDSAMYRCASSPQGRADTQYFGPGTRLTVL.

This sequence joins TRBV2 and TRBJ2-6; tentatively, D is TRBD2 (6 bases). Germline lookup yields CDR1 SNHLY and CDR2 FYNNEI. This CDR3 has 18 amino acids. Trimming took off 7 bases at V and 1 base at J, with 20 bases between the two ends. The CDR3 DNA is TGTGCCAGCATCGGCCGGCGGGATCCCTTTTCTGGGGCCAACGTCCTGACTTTC. Its translation: CASIGRRDPFSGANVLTF.